Detailed here is one TCR beta chain. Only in-frame clones appear in the TCRdb table, and some are missing; sequencing was by immunoSEQ multiplex PCR. The sample lists roughly 210,000 clones, more than 75% seen once, with less than 8% in the top ten. The record originates from a study of blood T cell repertoires in COVID-19. Study information: Sample material is recorded as cDNA or gDNA derived from T cells, B-cell-depleted T cells, or PBMCs.

The participants were between about 18 and 90 years old and came from under 25 US areas. Germline CDR1 and CDR2: MNHEY and SVGAGI. The CDR3 sequence is 14 residues long. V lost 2 bases and J 6 bases, leaving 11 bases between the germline ends. This sequence joins TRBV6-5 and TRBJ1-5; D is possibly TRBD1 (5 bases). The clonotype was recovered from a man younger than 45 in a cohort exposed to, infected with or recovered from COVID-19 (not recorded which). The sequenced material came from PBMCs or T cells enriched from blood (not recorded which). The CDR3 DNA is TGTGCCAGCAGTTACGCAGGGATGGGTCAGCCCCAGCATTTT. Its translation is CASSYAGMGQPQHF.